Below, 23 T cell receptor beta chains from the same sample are listed, as sequenced in a study of graft-versus-host responses after intestinal transplantation. Assay: immunoSEQ multiplex PCR; the TCRdb copy retains only in-frame clones and omits some. Of approximately 130,000 clones in the sample, about 92% are singletons; the top ten hold over 0.15%. These TCRs' antigens remain unknown. The sample was unstimulated CD4+ T cells sorted from spleen or lymph node cells, taken before intestinal transplant. The receptors were gathered from a human donor who received an intestinal transplant.

The V gene is TRBV18, the J gene TRBJ1-5; the match to TRBD1 covers 8 bases. Germline values: CDR1 KGHSH, CDR2 LQKENI. The CDR3 contains 15 residues. The V segment lost 5 bases and the J segment 2 bases; nucleotides outside the gene matches: 5. Here the CDR3 reads CASSTTTGGNQPQHF. In DNA, the CDR3 is TGTGCCAGCTCAACTACGACAGGGGGCAATCAGCCCCAGCATTTT.

This clone appeared a single time. This chain joins TRBV7-2 and TRBJ2-7, with 9 bases aligning to TRBD1. Losses at the gene ends were 3 bases for V and 4 bases for J; bases not matched to a gene: 7. This CDR3 contains 15 residues. From germline, CDR1 is SGHTA and CDR2 FQGNSA. The CDR3 spells CASSFTTGGWYEQYF. CDR3 sequence (DNA): TGTGCCAGCAGCTTTACGACAGGGGGGTGGTACGAGCAGTACTTC.

This rearrangement joins TRBV25-1 to TRBJ1-2, with D possibly TRBD1 on 6 matching bases. Germline assignment: CDR1 MGHDK and CDR2 SYGVNS. Deletions cut 5 bases from V and 8 bases from J, with 12 bases between. The length of the CDR3 is 12 residues. In nucleotides, the CDR3 is TGTGCCAGCAGTTTGGACAGCTTGGGCTACACCTTC. Protein: CASSLDSLGYTF.

The V gene is TRBV7-8, the J gene TRBJ1-5; D might be TRBD1 (5 bases). This CDR3 region has 17 residues. Germline V gives CDR1 SGHVS, CDR2 FQNEAQ. V was clipped by 1 base and J by 2 bases, with 15 bases between them. The CDR3 loop is CASSLGTSLSGNQPQHF. The CDR3 bases are TGTGCCAGCAGCTTAGGGACATCCCTTTCGGGCAATCAGCCCCAGCATTTT.

The gene calls are TRBV11-1 and TRBJ1-2; TRBD1 agrees at 9 bases. Trimming cost V 1 base and J 8 bases; bases outside gene matches: 8. CDR1 is SGHAT and CDR2 is FQDESV in the germline V gene (reference sequence). CDR3 length: 15 residues. The CDR3: CASSLGYGTGYGYTF. Written as DNA, the CDR3 is TGTGCCAGCAGCTTAGGATACGGGACAGGGTACGGCTACACCTTC. Based on the CDR3 plus reference TRBV11-1 and TRBJ1-2, the full variable domain is EAEVAQSPRYKITEKSQAVAFWCDPISGHATLYWYRQILGQGPELLVQFQDESVVDDSQLPKDRFSAERLKGVDSTLKIQPAELGDSAMYLCASSLGYGTGYGYTFGSGTRLTVV.

The V and J genes are TRBV2 and TRBJ1-1; 8 bases fit TRBD1. The germline V gene encodes CDR1 SNHLY and CDR2 FYNNEI. With V trimmed by 6 bases and J by 5 bases, 11 bases remained unmatched. This CDR3 contains 15 residues. In DNA form, the CDR3 reads TGTGCCAGCAGCCCCCAGGGGGCGCGAGATACTGAAGCTTTCTTT. Translated, it gives CASSPQGARDTEAFF.

This rearrangement joins TRBV21-1 to TRBJ2-5; the D call TRBD2 from the table was never checked on the DNA. TRBV21-1 is designated a pseudogene. The CDR3 consists of 12 residues. CDR3 residues: CASEGREETQYF. CDR3 DNA: TGTGCCAGCGAGGGGAGGGAGGAGACCCAGTACTTC.

With regard to this clone: Other nucleotide sequences from this sample produce the same CDR3. The chain links TRBV10-3 to TRBJ2-3, with 10 bases fitting TRBD2. Unmatched junction bases numbered 4, after V lost 6 bases and J lost 1 base. CDR1 is ENHRY, CDR2 SYGVKD, per germline. CDR3 length equals 15 residues. CDR3 protein: CAISLTSGGTDTQYF. CDR3 nucleotides: TGTGCCATCAGCCTTACTAGCGGGGGCACAGATACGCAGTATTTT.

The chain uses TRBV10-3 and TRBJ1-5; D is perhaps TRBD1 (6 bases). Per the germline V gene, CDR1 is ENHRY and CDR2 is SYGVKD. This CDR3 has 14 residues. The V end lost 5 bases, the J end lost 4 bases, and 12 bases lay between the germline ends. The CDR3 DNA follows: TGTGCCATCAGTCTCGGGACACCAAATCAGCCCCAGCATTTT. Amino acids: CAISLGTPNQPQHF.

The rearrangement links TRBV6-1 to TRBJ1-3; TRBD1 might be the D (5 bases). CDR1 MNHNS and CDR2 SASEGT come from the germline V gene. V shed 6 bases and J shed 0 bases, with 9 bases lying between them. The CDR3 is made up of 14 amino acids. CDR3 DNA sequence: TGTGCCAGCAGCCGACAGAGCTCTGGAAACACCATATATTTT. Translating it yields CASSRQSSGNTIYF.

The chain is built from TRBV7-6 and TRBJ1-2; TRBD1 agrees at 9 bases. The CDR3 runs 16 residues. V shed 5 bases, J shed 7 bases, and the junction held 14 bases outside the gene matches. Germline lookup yields CDR1 SGHVS and CDR2 FNYEAQ. The CDR3 protein is CASSPNPLQGASGYTF. DNA of the CDR3: TGTGCCAGCAGCCCCAACCCACTACAGGGGGCAAGTGGCTACACCTTC.

The V gene is TRBV2, the J gene TRBJ2-1; D ambiguous. Germline-derived CDR1 and CDR2 are SNHLY and FYNNEI. This CDR3 is built from 11 residues. V dropped 8 bases and J dropped 3 bases, with 5 bases sitting between them. CDR3 nucleotides: TGTGCCAGCTCTAGCTACAATGAGCAGTTCTTC. This encodes CASSSYNEQFF. Supplemented by reference TRBV2 and TRBJ2-1, the full variable domain reads EPEVTQTPSHQVTQMGQEVILRCVPISNHLYFYWYRQILGQKVEFLVSFYNNEISEKSEIFDDQFSVERPDGSNFTLKIRSTKLEDSAMYFCASSSYNEQFFGPGTRLTVL.

V is TRBV7-8 and J is TRBJ2-5; no reliable D call. V gave up 1 base and J gave up 2 bases, with 5 bases separating them. There are 13 residues in the CDR3. Germline CDR1 reads SGHVS; CDR2 reads FQNEAQ. CDR3 in amino acids: CASSLGAQETQYF. The DNA for the CDR3 is TGTGCCAGCAGCTTAGGAGCTCAAGAGACCCAGTACTTC.

This rearrangement joins TRBV5-1 to TRBJ2-5; D gene unclear. Germline-derived CDR1 and CDR2 are SGHRS and YFSETQ. The CDR3 runs to 11 residues. The ends were cut back, 4 bases at V and 2 bases at J, with 3 bases in the middle. Here the CDR3 reads CASSPQETQYF. DNA for the CDR3: TGCGCCAGCAGCCCGCAAGAGACCCAGTACTTC.

This clone appeared once. The rearrangement uses TRBV25-1 and TRBJ2-5, with D tentatively TRBD1 (6 bases). Germline V gene data show CDR1 as MGHDK and CDR2 as SYGVNS. V lost 5 bases to trimming and J lost 5 bases, with 15 bases between them. The CDR3 sequence is 14 residues long. CDR3: CASSRSGEWETQYF. The CDR3 DNA reads as TGTGCCAGCAGTCGGTCAGGGGAATGGGAGACCCAGTACTTC.

The chain has TRBV4-2 and TRBJ2-5; a weak D match, TRBD2 (5 bases). The CDR3 has 14 amino acids. Trimming stripped 1 base from V and 0 bases from J, with 6 bases between. Germline CDR1 is LGHNA and CDR2 is YNFKEQ. In DNA form, the CDR3 reads TGTGCCAGCAGCCAAGGGAGGTACCAAGAGACCCAGTACTTC. Its protein product is CASSQGRYQETQYF.

The V gene is TRBV6-1, the J gene TRBJ1-4, with TRBD1 matching over 11 bases. V was clipped by 4 bases and J by 4 bases; unmatched bases: 8. The germline CDR1 and CDR2 sequences are MNHNS and SASEGT. The CDR3 spans 17 residues. This CDR3 reads CASSAGQGARGNEKLFF. The CDR3 nucleotides read TGTGCCAGCAGTGCCGGACAGGGGGCGAGAGGTAATGAAAAACTGTTTTTT.

J is TRBJ1-1 and V is TRBV30; D is undetermined. Per germline, CDR1 GTSNPN and CDR2 SVGIG (reference sequence). V was trimmed by 3 bases and J by 8 bases, leaving 13 bases between them. This CDR3 comprises 12 residues. CDR3 bases: TGTGCCTGGAGCCGTGGGCGAGCAGAAGCTTTCTTT. This encodes CAWSRGRAEAFF.

This chain joins TRBV28 and TRBJ1-2, with D maybe TRBD1 (5 bases). V was clipped by 7 bases and J by 6 bases, with 18 bases between them. Germline V gene lookup returns CDR1 MDHEN and CDR2 SYDVKM. This CDR3 spans 14 amino acids. The CDR3 sequence is CASTPRRGSHGYTF. CDR3 coding DNA: TGTGCCAGCACCCCCCGGAGGGGATCCCATGGCTACACCTTC.

The rearrangement links TRBV6-5 to TRBJ2-7; D is unresolved. There are 14 residues in the CDR3. Germline lookup yields CDR1 MNHEY and CDR2 SVGAGI. V was pared by 0 bases and J by 6 bases, with 12 bases between. The CDR3: CASSYSKARVEQYF. The CDR3 DNA reads TGTGCCAGCAGTTACTCGAAGGCTAGAGTCGAGCAGTACTTC.

V usage is TRBV18 and J usage is TRBJ2-7; 10 bases agree with TRBD1. Germline lookup yields CDR1 KGHSH and CDR2 LQKENI. The V and J ends lost 3 bases and 5 bases, in that order; junction bases with no gene match: 7. This CDR3 is 15 amino acids long. The CDR3 sequence is CASSPLQTGGNEQYF. The DNA for the CDR3 is TGTGCCAGCTCACCCCTTCAGACAGGGGGCAACGAGCAGTACTTC. The whole variable domain, remainder taken from reference TRBV18 and TRBJ2-7, is NAGVMQNPRHLVRRRGQEARLRCSPMKGHSHVYWYRQLPEEGLKFMVYLQKENIIDESGMPKERFSAEFPKEGPSILRIQQVVRGDSAAYFCASSPLQTGGNEQYFGPGTRLTVT.

This chain joins TRBV4-1 and TRBJ1-2; 9 nucleotides line up with TRBD1. The CDR3 consists of 16 residues. Unmatched junction bases numbered 10, after V lost 2 bases and J lost 6 bases. Germline V gives CDR1 MGHRA, CDR2 YSYEKL. CDR3 region: CASSQIGQGYENGYTF. The DNA for the CDR3 is TGCGCCAGCAGCCAAATAGGACAGGGGTATGAGAATGGCTACACCTTC.

The chain uses TRBV27 and TRBJ2-5, with 10 bases fitting TRBD1. The CDR3 spans 16 residues. Germline CDR1 reads MNHEY; CDR2 reads SMNVEV (reference sequence). V lost 4 bases, J lost 4 bases, and 9 bases stayed unmatched. The CDR3 is CASSSKGQGNLETQYF. Here the CDR3 DNA reads TGTGCCAGCAGTTCGAAGGGACAGGGGAATTTAGAGACCCAGTACTTC.